The clone carrying this T cell receptor beta chain was observed many times. TCRdb itself ran the 5' RACE reads through MiXCR, one entry per CDR3 protein. The repertoire has roughly 630,000 distinct CDR3 sequences, about 7.6% of them found once; the top ten carry 1.6%. This specimen comes from a study of identical twins. The CDR3 loop spans 15 amino acids. The germline CDR1 and CDR2 sequences are DFQATT and SNEGSKA (reference sequence). These records were also assigned to another study, of yellow fever vaccine responses in identical twins.

The receptor comes from a woman aged 18 to 35 in good health. The chain is built from TRBV20-1 and TRBJ2-1; the match to TRBD2 covers 9 bases. Sequenced material: PBMCs. CDR3 sequence: CSLKQLAGGYNEQFF. CDR3 sequence (DNA): TGCAGCCTGAAACAACTAGCGGGCGGATACAATGAGCAGTTCTTC.